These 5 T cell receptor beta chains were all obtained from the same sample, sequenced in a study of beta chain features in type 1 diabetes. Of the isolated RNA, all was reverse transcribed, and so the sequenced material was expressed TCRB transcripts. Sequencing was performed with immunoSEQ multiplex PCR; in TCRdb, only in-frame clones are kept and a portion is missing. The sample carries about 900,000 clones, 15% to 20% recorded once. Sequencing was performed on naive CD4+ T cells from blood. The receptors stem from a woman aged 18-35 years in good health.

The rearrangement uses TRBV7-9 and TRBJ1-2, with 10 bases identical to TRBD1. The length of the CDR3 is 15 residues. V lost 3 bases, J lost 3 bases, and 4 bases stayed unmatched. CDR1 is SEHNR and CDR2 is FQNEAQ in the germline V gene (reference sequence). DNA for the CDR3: TGTGCCAGCAGCTTGTGGGACAGGGGCGACTATGGCTACACCTTC. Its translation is CASSLWDRGDYGYTF.

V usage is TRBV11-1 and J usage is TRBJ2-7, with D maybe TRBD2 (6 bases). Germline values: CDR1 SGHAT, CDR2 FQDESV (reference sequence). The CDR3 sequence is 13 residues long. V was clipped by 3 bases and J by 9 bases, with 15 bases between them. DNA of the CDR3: TGTGCCAGCAGCTTCCCCGGGAGCCCAGGGCAGTACTTC. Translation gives CASSFPGSPGQYF.

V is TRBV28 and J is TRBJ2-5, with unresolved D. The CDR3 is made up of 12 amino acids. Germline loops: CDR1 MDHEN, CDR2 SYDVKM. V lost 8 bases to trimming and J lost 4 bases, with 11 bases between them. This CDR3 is CASGLGSETQYF. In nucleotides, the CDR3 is TGTGCCAGCGGCCTGGGGTCAGAGACCCAGTACTTC.

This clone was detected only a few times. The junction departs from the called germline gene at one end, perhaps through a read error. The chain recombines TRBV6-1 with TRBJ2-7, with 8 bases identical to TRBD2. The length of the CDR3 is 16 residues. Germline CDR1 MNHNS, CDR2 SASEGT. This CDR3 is CAISEPTGLAHYEQYF. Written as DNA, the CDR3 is TGTGCCATCAGTGAGCCGACCGGACTAGCCCACTACGAGCAGTACTTC.

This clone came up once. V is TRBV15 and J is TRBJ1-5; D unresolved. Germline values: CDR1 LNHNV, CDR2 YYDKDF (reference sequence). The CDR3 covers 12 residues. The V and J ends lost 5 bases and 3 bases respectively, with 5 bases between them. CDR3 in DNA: TGTGCCACCAGCCCGTCCAATCAGCCCCAGCATTTT. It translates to CATSPSNQPQHF. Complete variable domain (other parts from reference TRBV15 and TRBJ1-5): DAMVIQNPRYQVTQFGKPVTLSCSQTLNHNVMYWYQQKSSQAPKLLFHYYDKDFNNEADTPDNFQSRRPNTSFCFLDIRSPGLGDTAMYLCATSPSNQPQHFGDGTRLSIL.